Many counts were recorded for the clone carrying this T cell receptor beta chain. Its antigen is as yet unknown. Researchers took RNA transcripts and amplified the TCR beta CDR3 regions from them. TCR CDR3 regions were first amplified by RT-PCR with HTBI primers. TCRdb re-derived calls from the multiplex PCR reads in MiXCR, one entry per CDR3 protein. The data show a few hundred thousand distinct CDR3 sequences, about a sixth seen once. PBMCs were collected from a roughly 10 ml volume of fresh peripheral blood. This sample stems from a study of T cells in Graves' hyperthyroidism and ophthalmopathy. Whole-study results and caveats: A model using 13 V-J features told ophthalmopathy apart from stable hyperthyroidism. Most thyroid-expanded clonotypes above 0.001 were also found in blood.

The CDR3 contains 14 residues. V dropped 5 bases and J dropped 2; count of bases not matched to a gene: 5. Sequencing was carried out using blood. The V gene is TRBV12-3 or TRBV12-4, the J gene TRBJ2-7; the match to TRBD1 covers 8 bases. This TCR was sampled from a woman aged 25 to 39 with Graves' hyperthyroidism. Here the CDR3 reads CASSTPTGAYEQYF. CDR3 nucleotides: TGTGCCAGCAGTACGCCGACAGGGGCCTACGAGCAGTACTTC.